This T cell receptor (beta chain) was obtained from a study of tumor and adjacent non-tumor tissue in lung cancer. On the study more broadly: Stage I to III disease affected about ten men and roughly five women aged about 31 to 80.

This clonotype was recorded a few times. Its antigen is unknown. A much larger clone differs from this one at a single base, so this may be a read error. This CDR3 fails to terminate in the conserved phenylalanine or tryptophan, so it likely reflects a read error. The library came from three nested PCR rounds adapted from ARM-PCR protocols. TCRdb itself ran the multiplex PCR reads through MiXCR, one entry per CDR3 protein. The table shows about 98,000 distinct CDR3 sequences, with 80% occurring only once. No cell sorting was done before RNA was extracted from the tissue. Distant lung tissue was collected more than 3 cm away from the tumor edge. Trimming removed 6 bases at V and 5 bases at J, with 11 bases between. The CDR3 is made up of 12 amino acids. From germline, CDR1 is MGHDK and CDR2 SYGVNS. Overall study results and limits: TCR diversity was significantly greater in tumor than normal lung tissue. Top 100 clones took a larger repertoire share in normal lung.

This clonotype originated in a man in his sixties with small cell lung cancer. The chain joins TRBV25-1 to TRBJ2-7, with a possible D match to TRBD1 (6 bases). Sequenced: distant non-tumor lung tissue. CDR3 loop: CASSPTGHEQYL. The CDR3, as DNA: TGTGCCAGCAGCCCCACAGGGCACGAGCAGTACCTC.